This T cell receptor (beta chain) was retrieved from a study of blood T cell repertoires in COVID-19. Looking at the study overall: Whether acute or convalescent, the COVID-19 samples came from the United States, Italy and Spain.

Original analysis: Amplification from reference gene primers served as the basis for estimated nucleated cell counts. TCRdb's table, derived via immunoSEQ multiplex PCR, lists solely in-frame clones and lacks some. The V and J calls and clone size come from that table; D and trimming were worked out from the DNA. The sample contains about 240,000 clones, just under 85% of which appear only once. This clone was picked up a small number of times. Germline CDR1 and CDR2: SGHNT and YENEEA. V was shortened by 1 base and J by 3 bases, with 9 bases between the two germline ends. CDR3 size: 15 residues. The chain couples TRBV11-3 to TRBJ2-2, with D maybe TRBD2 (6 bases). The source is a woman aged 80 or older with acute or convalescent COVID-19. The specimen was peripheral blood. CDR3 amino acids: CASSLGGEDTGELFF. CDR3 nucleotides: TGTGCCAGCAGCTTAGGAGGGGAGGACACCGGGGAGCTGTTTTTT. Full variable domain (remainder filled in from reference TRBV11-3 and TRBJ2-2): EAGVVQSPRYKIIEKKQPVAFWCNPISGHNTLYWYLQNLGQGPELLIRYENEEAVDDSQLPKDRFSAERLKGVDSTLKIQPAELGDSAVYLCASSLGGEDTGELFFGEGSRLTVL.